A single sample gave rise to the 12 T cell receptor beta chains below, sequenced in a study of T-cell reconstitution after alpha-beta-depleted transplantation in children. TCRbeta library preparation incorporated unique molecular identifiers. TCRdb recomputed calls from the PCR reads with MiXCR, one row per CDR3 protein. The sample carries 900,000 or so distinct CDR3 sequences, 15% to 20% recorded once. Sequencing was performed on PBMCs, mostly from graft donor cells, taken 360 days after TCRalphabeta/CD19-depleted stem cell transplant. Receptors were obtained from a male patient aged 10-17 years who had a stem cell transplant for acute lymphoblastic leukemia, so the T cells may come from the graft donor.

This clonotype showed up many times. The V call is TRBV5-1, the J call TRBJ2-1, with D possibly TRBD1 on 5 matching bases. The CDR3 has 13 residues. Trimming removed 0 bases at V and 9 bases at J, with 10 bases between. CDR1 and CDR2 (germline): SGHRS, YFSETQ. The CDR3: CASSLAGSGEQFF. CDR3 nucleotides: TGCGCCAGCAGCTTGGCAGGGTCAGGTGAGCAGTTCTTC.

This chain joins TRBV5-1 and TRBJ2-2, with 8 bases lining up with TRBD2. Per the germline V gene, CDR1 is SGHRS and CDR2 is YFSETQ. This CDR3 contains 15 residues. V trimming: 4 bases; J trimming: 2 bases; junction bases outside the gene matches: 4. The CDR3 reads CASSPGGTNTGELFF. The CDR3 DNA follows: TGCGCCAGCAGCCCGGGAGGGACAAACACCGGGGAGCTGTTTTTT. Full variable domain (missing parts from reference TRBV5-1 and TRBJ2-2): KAGVTQTPRYLIKTRGQQVTLSCSPISGHRSVSWYQQTPGQGLQFLFEYFSETQRNKGNFPGRFSGRQFSNSRSEMNVSTLELGDSALYLCASSPGGTNTGELFFGEGSRLTVL.

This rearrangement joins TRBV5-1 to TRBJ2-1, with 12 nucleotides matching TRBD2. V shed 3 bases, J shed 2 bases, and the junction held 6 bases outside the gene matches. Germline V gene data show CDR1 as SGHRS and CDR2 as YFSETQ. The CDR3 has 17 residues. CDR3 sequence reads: CASSSRTSGATYNEQFF. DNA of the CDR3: TGCGCCAGCAGCTCCAGGACTAGCGGGGCTACCTACAATGAGCAGTTCTTC. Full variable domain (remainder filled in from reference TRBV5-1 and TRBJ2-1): KAGVTQTPRYLIKTRGQQVTLSCSPISGHRSVSWYQQTPGQGLQFLFEYFSETQRNKGNFPGRFSGRQFSNSRSEMNVSTLELGDSALYLCASSSRTSGATYNEQFFGPGTRLTVL.

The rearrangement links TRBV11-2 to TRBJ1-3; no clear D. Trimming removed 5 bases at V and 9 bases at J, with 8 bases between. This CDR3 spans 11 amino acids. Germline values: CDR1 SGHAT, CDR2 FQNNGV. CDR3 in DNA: TGTGCCAGCAGCGCCATCTCCACCATATATTTT. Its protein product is CASSAISTIYF.

CDR3: CASSQEGAVYSGQPQHF. The CDR3 DNA reads TGCGCCAGCAGCCAAGAAGGAGCGGTATACTCGGGACAGCCCCAGCATTTT. The rearrangement joins TRBV4-1 to TRBJ1-5; D not certain. Trimming stripped 0 bases from V and 7 bases from J, with 19 bases between. CDR3 size: 17 residues. Germline-derived CDR1 and CDR2 are MGHRA and YSYEKL.

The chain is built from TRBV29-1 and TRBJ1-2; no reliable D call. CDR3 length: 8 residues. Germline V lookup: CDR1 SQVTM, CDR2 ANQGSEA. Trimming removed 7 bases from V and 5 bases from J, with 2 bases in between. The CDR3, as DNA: TGCAGCGATTATGGCTACACCTTC. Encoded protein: CSDYGYTF. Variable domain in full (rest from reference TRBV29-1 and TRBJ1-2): SAVISQKPSRDICQRGTSLTIQCQVDSQVTMMFWYRQQPGQSLTLIATANQGSEATYESGFVIDKFPISRPNLTFSTLTVSNMSPEDSSIYLCSDYGYTFGSGTRLTVV.

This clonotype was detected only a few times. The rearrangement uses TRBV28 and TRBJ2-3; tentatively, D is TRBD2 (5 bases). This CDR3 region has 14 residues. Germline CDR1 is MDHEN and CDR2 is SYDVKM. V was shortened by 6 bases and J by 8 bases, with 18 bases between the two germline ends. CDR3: CASSLAGQVATQYF. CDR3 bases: TGTGCCAGCAGCCTCGCGGGTCAAGTTGCTACGCAGTATTTT.

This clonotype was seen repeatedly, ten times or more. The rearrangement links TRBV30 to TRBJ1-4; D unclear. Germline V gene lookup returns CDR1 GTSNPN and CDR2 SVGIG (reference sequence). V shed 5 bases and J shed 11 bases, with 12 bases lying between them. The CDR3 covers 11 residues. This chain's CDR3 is CAWLHGGKLFF. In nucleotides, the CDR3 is TGTGCCTGGTTGCACGGTGGGAAACTGTTTTTT. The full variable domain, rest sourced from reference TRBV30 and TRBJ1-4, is SQTIHQWPATLVQPVGSPLSLECTVEGTSNPNLYWYRQAAGRGLQLLFYSVGIGQISSEVPQNLSASRPQDRQFILSSKKLLLSDSGFYLCAWLHGGKLFFGSGTQLSVL.

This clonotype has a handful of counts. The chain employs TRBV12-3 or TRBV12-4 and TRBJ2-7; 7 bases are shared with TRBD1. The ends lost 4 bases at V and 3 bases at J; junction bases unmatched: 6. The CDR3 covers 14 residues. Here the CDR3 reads CASSSGTANYEQYF. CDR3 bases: TGTGCCAGCAGTTCCGGGACAGCCAACTACGAGCAGTACTTC.

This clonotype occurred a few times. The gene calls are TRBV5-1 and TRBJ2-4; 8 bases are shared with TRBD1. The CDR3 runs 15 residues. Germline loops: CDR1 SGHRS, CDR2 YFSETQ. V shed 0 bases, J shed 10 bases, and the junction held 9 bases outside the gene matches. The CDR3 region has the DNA TGCGCCAGCAGCTTGGAAGCCCCCAGGGGGCGAATTCAGTACTTC. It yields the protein CASSLEAPRGRIQYF.

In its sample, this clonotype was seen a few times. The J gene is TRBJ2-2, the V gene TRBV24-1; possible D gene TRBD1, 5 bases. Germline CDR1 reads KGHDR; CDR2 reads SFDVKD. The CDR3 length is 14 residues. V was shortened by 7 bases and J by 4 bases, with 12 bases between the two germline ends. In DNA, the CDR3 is TGTGCCACCAGCAGACAGTCCTCCACCGGGGAGCTGTTTTTT. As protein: CATSRQSSTGELFF.

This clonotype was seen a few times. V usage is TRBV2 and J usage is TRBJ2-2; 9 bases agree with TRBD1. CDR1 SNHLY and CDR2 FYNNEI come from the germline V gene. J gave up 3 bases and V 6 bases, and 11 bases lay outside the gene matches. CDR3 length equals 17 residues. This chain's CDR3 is CASSPGTGQVYTGELFF. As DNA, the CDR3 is TGTGCCAGCAGCCCCGGGACAGGGCAGGTTTACACCGGGGAGCTGTTTTTT.